Described below is a single TCR beta chain sequence and its context. Within the sample, other DNA sequences also encode this same CDR3. The data were taken from a study of blood T cell repertoires in COVID-19. About the study: Donors in the United States, Italy and Spain gave samples during acute or convalescent COVID-19.

Sequencing was performed with immunoSEQ multiplex PCR; in TCRdb, only in-frame clones are kept and a portion is missing. The table includes about 230,000 clones, 65% to 90% detected once. From germline, CDR1 is MDHEN and CDR2 SYDVKM. V dropped 2 bases and J dropped 7 bases, with 9 bases sitting between them. This CDR3 is built from 13 residues. This clonotype originated in a woman in her fifties or sixties with acute or convalescent COVID-19. The sequencing sample was made of peripheral blood. J is TRBJ1-5 and V is TRBV28; TRBD1 is a possible D gene (5 bases). CDR3 region: CASSLQGGQPQHF. The CDR3 DNA is TGTGCCAGCAGTTTACAGGGAGGGCAGCCCCAGCATTTT. Together with reference TRBV28 and TRBJ1-5, the CDR3 gives the full variable domain: DVKVTQSSRYLVKRTGEKVFLECVQDMDHENMFWYRQDPGLGLRLIYFSYDVKMKEKGDIPEGYSVSREKKERFSLILESASTNQTSMYLCASSLQGGQPQHFGDGTRLSIL.